Given below is one T cell receptor beta chain in context. This specimen belongs to a study of Graves' ophthalmopathy and Graves' hyperthyroidism. Amplified material comprised TCR beta CDR3 regions derived from RNA transcripts. An opening RT-PCR round employed HTBI primers and preceded a second-round multiplex PCR. TCRdb reanalysed the multiplex PCR reads using MiXCR and keeps one entry per CDR3 protein. The sample lists approximately 1.2 million distinct CDR3 sequences, roughly 35% occurring once. Each diagnosis was determined on the basis of clinical symptoms, serum thyroxine, TRAb, thyroid ultrasound and orbital computed tomography. Between the trimmed V and J ends, which lost 7 bases and 15 bases, there was a span of 18 bases. The CDR3 length is 12 residues. Germline V gives CDR1 MNHNS, CDR2 SASEGT.

This chain uses TRBV6-1 with TRBJ1-4; D gene ambiguous. The TCR was taken from an adult man with Graves' hyperthyroidism. The sample taken for sequencing was peripheral blood or thyroid tissue (not recorded which). CDR3 sequence (DNA): TGTGCCAGCACGCGAGACACGGCGCGTTTGTTTTTT. As protein: CASTRDTARLFF.